The clone carrying this T cell receptor (beta chain) was counted a few times. Its antigen is unidentified. Regarding time point: blood at routine non-recurrence follow-up after resection. No cell sorting; template was whole RNA from tumor, lung tissue or PBMC. One entry per CDR3 protein results from TCRdb running MiXCR on the 5' RACE reads. Seen here are roughly 99,000 distinct CDR3 sequences, just under 20% observed once, and the top ten hold about a fifth. Trimming took 1 base from V and 6 from J, leaving 13 bases between them. Germline assignment: CDR1 MGHRA and CDR2 YSYEKL. The CDR3 totals 14 residues. The data derive from a study of spatial heterogeneity in lung cancer. For the study at large: Where available, sequencing covered follow-up PBMC samples, taken at a median of around 22 months after resection.

Broader study findings: Ubiquitous expanded tumor TCRs surfaced in blood more at resection than they did at follow-up.

The V call is TRBV4-1, the J call TRBJ2-7; a possible D gene is TRBD2 (5 bases). The sequencing used PBMCs, collected at follow-up. This receptor was identified in a male donor with early-stage non-small cell lung cancer. In DNA form, the CDR3 reads TGCGCCAGCAGCCAAGGGAGTATGGCGGGCGAGCAGTACTTC. Protein: CASSQGSMAGEQYF.